This T cell receptor (beta chain) was identified in a study of T cells in Graves' hyperthyroidism and ophthalmopathy. RNA transcripts yielded amplified TCR beta CDR3 regions. A set of HTBI primers served as the primers for a first-round RT-PCR of the TCR CDR3. TCRdb itself ran the multiplex PCR reads through MiXCR, one entry per CDR3 protein. The table lists hundreds of thousands of distinct CDR3 sequences, around a sixth of them singletons. Ahead of any ophthalmopathy symptoms, the blood sample was obtained at the first diagnosis of hyperthyroidism. The CDR3 runs 14 residues. Germline V CDR1 and CDR2: SGHNT, YENEEA. The V gene lost 5 bases and the J gene lost 7 bases, with 14 bases spanning the gap.

This chain joins TRBV11-3 and TRBJ2-2; tentative D call: TRBD2 (6 bases). This TCR derives from a woman in her forties or fifties with Graves' hyperthyroidism that later progressed to Graves' ophthalmopathy. Source material: blood. DNA for the CDR3: TGTGCCAGCAGCCCTCCGGGAGACGGCGGGGAGCTGTTTTTT. This codes for CASSPPGDGGELFF.